The rows below give T cell receptor beta chains drawn from one sample of a study of blood T cell repertoires in COVID-19. The repertoire was sequenced with immunoSEQ multiplex PCR; TCRdb's copy has only in-frame clones and lacks some. The sample includes 95,000 to 150,000 clones, around 88% seen only once; the top ten take about 5.4%. Sequencing used peripheral blood. Source of these receptors: a human donor in a cohort sampled during active COVID-19. Each CDR3 is given with its conserved first and last residue. The D gene is left open where the match is weak. Some rows mark clone size as missing; the rest say once, few, many or name a class of expanded clone.

V: TRBV28
D: NA
J: TRBJ2-1
size: once
DNA: TGTGCCAGTCATCCAGACAGCGTCTACAATGAGCAGTTCTTC
CDR3: CASHPDSVYNEQFF

V: TRBV9
D: NA
J: TRBJ1-2
size: NA
DNA: TGTGCCAGCAGCCCAAGGGAGGGAGACTATGGCTACACCTTC
CDR3: CASSPREGDYGYTF

V: TRBV27
D: TRBD1
J: TRBJ1-4
size: once
DNA: TGTGCCAGCAGTTTAGGAGGGACAGTTAATGAAAAACTGTTTTTT
CDR3: CASSLGGTVNEKLFF

V: TRBV27
D: NA
J: TRBJ1-2
size: NA
DNA: TGTGCCAGCAGTGATCCTCAGGGGCGAGGCTACACCTTC
CDR3: CASSDPQGRGYTF

V: TRBV6-5
D: NA
J: TRBJ2-1
size: NA
DNA: TGTGCCAGCAGTTACTCTGGCGGGGTAGGGTTCTTC
CDR3: CASSYSGGVGFF

V: TRBV10-3
D: TRBD1
J: TRBJ2-7
size: NA
DNA: TGTGCCACCCGACCGGGACAGGGGGCTTACGAGCAGTACTTC
CDR3: CATRPGQGAYEQYF

V: TRBV28
D: TRBD2
J: TRBJ2-7
size: NA
DNA: TGTGCCAGCAGTTTAAGACTAGCGGGAGTTGGGGAGCAGTACTTC
CDR3: CASSLRLAGVGEQYF

V: TRBV11-2
D: TRBD2
J: TRBJ2-2
size: NA
DNA: TGTGCCAGCAGCTTCCTAGCGGGGAACACCGGGGAGCTGTTTTTT
CDR3: CASSFLAGNTGELFF

V: TRBV5-1
D: NA
J: TRBJ1-4
size: NA
DNA: TGCGCCAGTTCGGACACTTCTGCAACTAATGAAAAACTGTTTTTT
CDR3: CASSDTSATNEKLFF

V: TRBV18
D: NA
J: TRBJ2-7
size: NA
DNA: TGTGCCAGCTCACCGCAGAGGGACGAGCAGTACTTC
CDR3: CASSPQRDEQYF

V: TRBV5-1
D: NA
J: TRBJ1-1
size: NA
DNA: TGCGCCAGCAGCTTGCTCTGGTGGGAGGAGAACACTGAAGCTTTCTTT
CDR3: CASSLLWWEENTEAFF

V: TRBV7-9
D: NA
J: TRBJ2-3
size: NA
DNA: TGTGCCAGCAGCTCCCCTTGGAATCAGGCCACAGATACGCAGTATTTT
CDR3: CASSSPWNQATDTQYF

V: TRBV5-1
D: TRBD1
J: TRBJ1-1
size: NA
DNA: TGCGCCAGCAGCTTGGGGGACAGGGGAAGTGAAGCTTTCTTT
CDR3: CASSLGDRGSEAFF

V: TRBV5-1
D: TRBD2
J: TRBJ2-1
size: NA
DNA: TGCGCCAGCAGCCGTAGCCCAGGGACTAGCGGACACAATGAGCAGTTCTTC
CDR3: CASSRSPGTSGHNEQFF

V: TRBV19
D: NA
J: TRBJ1-2
size: NA
DNA: TGTGCCAGTAGCCCCGGGGGAAGGGACGGCGCTCGCTATGGCTACACCTTC
CDR3: CASSPGGRDGARYGYTF

V: TRBV7-2
D: NA
J: TRBJ2-7
size: NA
DNA: TGTGCCAGCAGCTTAGCCGTGGGCGACTCCTACGAGCAGTACTTC
CDR3: CASSLAVGDSYEQYF

V: TRBV7-9
D: TRBD2
J: TRBJ2-3
size: NA
DNA: TGTGCCAGCAGCCCGGGACTAGCGGCTAGCACAGATACGCAGTATTTT
CDR3: CASSPGLAASTDTQYF